The clone carrying this T cell receptor (beta chain) has ten or more counts. This entry comes from a study of blood T cells in healthy people across ages. The CDR3 totals 15 residues. Germline V lookup: CDR1 SQVTM, CDR2 ANQGSEA. The V and J ends lost 4 bases and 3 bases respectively, with 16 bases between them. Each donor's blood draw was roughly 9.5 milliliters of peripheral blood. Per sample, extraction of total RNA gave at least 5.5 micrograms in every case. A second roughly 7 to 11 cycle PCR used barcoded and J-beta primers. TCRdb re-derived calls from the 5' RACE reads in MiXCR, one entry per CDR3 protein. Among roughly 1.5 million distinct CDR3 sequences listed, around 40% were seen once.

What was sequenced was blood. The chain recombines TRBV29-1 with TRBJ2-1, with D maybe TRBD2 (6 bases). This TCR derives from a woman aged 18-29 years in good health. CDR3 DNA: TGCAGCGTTGGGGTTGGGCGGGGATACTACAATGAGCAGTTCTTC. This sequence encodes CSVGVGRGYYNEQFF.